This is a list of T cell receptor beta chains from one sample in a study of Graves' ophthalmopathy and Graves' hyperthyroidism. TCRdb reanalysed the multiplex PCR reads using MiXCR and keeps one entry per CDR3 protein. The table records 500,000 to 700,000 distinct CDR3 sequences, about 24% of them present only once. The sample taken for sequencing was peripheral blood. These receptors were obtained from a woman younger than 30 with stable Graves' hyperthyroidism. Some clones in this sample may be carry-over from other donors' samples. Both conserved end residues are part of each CDR3. Fields, in order: clone size, J gene, D gene, V gene, CDR3 protein, CDR3 DNA. The D gene is left open where the match is weak. Some rows mark clone size as missing; the rest say once, few, many or name a class of expanded clone.

many | TRBJ1-1 | NA | TRBV20-1 | CSARDENTEAFF | TGCAGTGCTAGAGACGAAAACACTGAAGCTTTCTTT
many | TRBJ2-2 | NA | TRBV28 | CASSRPVTGAGITGELFF | TGTGCCAGCAGCCGACCGGTCACGGGGGCAGGTATCACCGGGGAGCTGTTTTTT
NA | TRBJ2-7 | TRBD1 | TRBV30 | CAWTQGIYEQYF | TGTGCCTGGACACAGGGGATCTACGAGCAGTACTTC
NA | TRBJ1-2 | TRBD1 | TRBV4-1 | CASSQPGQGKNNGYTF | TGCGCCAGCAGCCAACCGGGACAGGGGAAAAACAATGGCTACACCTTC
NA | TRBJ2-7 | NA | TRBV5-1 | CASSSDSGEAYEQYF | TGCGCCAGCAGCTCGGACAGCGGGGAGGCCTACGAGCAGTACTTC
many | TRBJ1-1 | NA | TRBV27 | CASSLSPLSEAFF | TGTGCCAGCAGTTTATCACCCCTCTCAGAGGCTTTCTTT
NA | TRBJ1-2 | NA | TRBV19 | CASSIDPGTDYGYTF | TGTGCCAGTAGTATAGACCCAGGGACCGACTATGGCTACACCTTC
NA | TRBJ1-5 | TRBD1 | TRBV6-1 | CASKPGTGSNQPQHF | TGTGCCAGCAAACCCGGGACAGGTAGCAATCAGCCCCAGCATTTT
many | TRBJ2-3 | NA | TRBV19 | CASTYSQGGTDTQYF | TGTGCCAGTACCTATTCCCAGGGAGGTACAGATACGCAGTATTTT
many | TRBJ1-2 | NA | TRBV28 | CASSLLGGKGYTF | TGTGCCAGCAGTTTACTAGGGGGAAAAGGCTACACCTTC
many | TRBJ1-6 | NA | TRBV6-5 | CASSYSGRLNSPLHF | TGTGCCAGCAGTTACTCGGGACGGTTAAATTCACCCCTCCACTTT
few | TRBJ2-2 | NA | TRBV18 | CASSPGRTLNTGELFF | TGTGCCAGCTCACCCGGACGGACCCTAAACACCGGGGAGCTGTTTTTT
NA | TRBJ2-2 | TRBD1 | TRBV12-3/TRBV12-4 | CASIGDRGGTGELFF | TGTGCCAGCATAGGGGACAGGGGCGGAACCGGGGAGCTGTTTTTT
few | TRBJ2-2 | NA | TRBV10-3 | CAISQPRDKANTGELFF | TGTGCCATCAGTCAACCCCGGGACAAAGCGAACACCGGGGAGCTGTTTTTT
many | TRBJ1-1 | NA | TRBV20-1 | CSARGVLGSEAFF | TGCAGTGCTAGAGGTGTCCTGGGCTCTGAAGCTTTCTTT
NA | TRBJ2-5 | TRBD2 | TRBV2 | CASSEVAGGFPQYF | TGTGCCAGCAGTGAAGTAGCGGGGGGGTTCCCCCAGTACTTC
many | TRBJ1-6 | TRBD1 | TRBV7-2 | CASSLDRGLRSPLHF | TGTGCCAGCAGCTTGGACAGGGGGCTGAGGTCACCCCTCCACTTT
many | TRBJ1-1 | NA | TRBV28 | CASKISLSTEAFF | TGTGCCAGCAAGATAAGTCTTAGCACTGAAGCTTTCTTT
many | TRBJ2-7 | NA | TRBV12-3/TRBV12-4 | CASSLRDKTHEQYF | TGTGCCAGCAGCCTTCGGGACAAGACCCACGAGCAGTACTTC
many | TRBJ1-5 | TRBD1 | TRBV20-1 | CSATPRQGKGQPQHF | TGCAGTGCTACCCCTAGACAGGGGAAAGGTCAGCCCCAGCATTTT
many | TRBJ1-1 | NA | TRBV14 | CASSHGTYEAFF | TGTGCCAGCAGCCACGGAACGTATGAAGCTTTCTTT
many | TRBJ1-2 | TRBD1 | TRBV30 | CAWIKPPGQNYGYTF | TGTGCCTGGATTAAGCCCCCGGGACAGAACTATGGCTACACCTTC
NA | TRBJ1-2 | NA | TRBV27 | CASSLSADVGYTF | TGTGCCAGCAGTTTATCCGCCGATGTCGGCTACACCTTC